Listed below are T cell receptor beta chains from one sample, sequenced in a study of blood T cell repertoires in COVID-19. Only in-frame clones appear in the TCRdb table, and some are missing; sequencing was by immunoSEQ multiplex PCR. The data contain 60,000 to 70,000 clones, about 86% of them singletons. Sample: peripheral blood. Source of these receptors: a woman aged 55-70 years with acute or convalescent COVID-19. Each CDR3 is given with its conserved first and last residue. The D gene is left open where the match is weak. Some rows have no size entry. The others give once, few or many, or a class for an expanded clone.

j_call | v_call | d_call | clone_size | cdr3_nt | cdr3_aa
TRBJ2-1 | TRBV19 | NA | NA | TGTGCCAGTAGTATAGATAGGAGCTCCTACAATGAGCAGTTCTTC | CASSIDRSSYNEQFF
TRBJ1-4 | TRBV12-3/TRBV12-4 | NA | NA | TGTGCCAGCAGTCGGGGTTATGATGAAAAACTGTTTTTT | CASSRGYDEKLFF
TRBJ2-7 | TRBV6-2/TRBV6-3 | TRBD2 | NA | TGTGCCAGCAGCTCATCGGGACTAGCGGCCGCCTACGAGCAGTACTTC | CASSSSGLAAAYEQYF
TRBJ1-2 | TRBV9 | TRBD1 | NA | TGTGCCAGCAGCGTAGGCAGGGGGTTTGGCTACACCTTC | CASSVGRGFGYTF
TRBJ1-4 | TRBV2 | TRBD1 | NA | TGTGCCAGCAGTGAAGACAGGGGGCTTGAAAAACTGTTTTTT | CASSEDRGLEKLFF
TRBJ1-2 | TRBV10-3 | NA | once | TGTGCCATCAGTGAGTCGTGGGGGGGAGCTAACTATGGCTACACCTTC | CAISESWGGANYGYTF
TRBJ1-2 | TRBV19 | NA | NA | TGTGCCAGTAAAATAAGGGGGAACTATGGCTACACCTTC | CASKIRGNYGYTF
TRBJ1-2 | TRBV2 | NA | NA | TGTGCCAGCAGTGAATGGGACAAAGGATATGGCTACACCTTC | CASSEWDKGYGYTF
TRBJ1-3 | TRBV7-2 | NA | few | TGTGCCAGCAGCTTATGGGGAGAAAACACCATATATTTT | CASSLWGENTIYF
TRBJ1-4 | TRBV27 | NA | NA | TGTGCCAGCAGTCGCTGGGGGCTTGTGGGTGAAAAACTGTTTTTT | CASSRWGLVGEKLFF
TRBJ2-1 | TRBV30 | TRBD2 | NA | TGTGCCTGCATGACTAGCGGGAGATTAAATGAGCAGTTCTTC | CACMTSGRLNEQFF
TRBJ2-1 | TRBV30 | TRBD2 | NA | TGTGCCTGGACAGGACTAGCGGGAGTACAGGTTGAGCAGTTCTTC | CAWTGLAGVQVEQFF
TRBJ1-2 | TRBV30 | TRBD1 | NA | TGTGCGAGGGACAGTCGGGGCTATGGCTACACCTTC | CARDSRGYGYTF
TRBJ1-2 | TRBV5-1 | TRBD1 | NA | TGCGCCAGCAGCTCGGGACAGGGAGGTGGCTACACCTTC | CASSSGQGGGYTF
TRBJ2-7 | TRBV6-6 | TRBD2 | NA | TGTGCCAGCAGTCGAATAACTAGCGGGGGCTCCTACGAGCAGTACTTC | CASSRITSGGSYEQYF